This T cell receptor beta chain was documented in a study of cytomegalovirus exposure and HLA in healthy donors. Study overall: Clustering assigned approximately 78% of the roughly 420 genotyped donors to the Caucasian-associated ancestry cluster. General observations from the study: Later analysis associated a missense DCLRE1C variant with TCR beta V- and J-gene trimming. According to an earlier analysis, most TCR beta V segments yielded productive rearrangements about 87% or about 30% of the time.

PCR was performed using 60 Vbeta and 13 Jbeta primers. Original data processing: Around 10 million of the about 80 million unique TCR beta chains counted in a later analysis were shared. Only in-frame clones appear in the TCRdb table, and some are missing; sequencing was by immunoSEQ multiplex PCR. The V and J calls and clone size come from that table; D and trimming were worked out from the DNA. There are some 110,000 clones in the sample; roughly 76% occur only once, and about 6.9% lies in the top ten. Remarks on this clone: The target antigen is unknown.

The CDR3 has 14 residues. The V gene's germline CDR1 is SNHLY and CDR2 FYNNEI. The V gene lost 1 base and the J gene lost 5 bases, with 9 bases spanning the gap. The sequence derives from a man younger than 40 in good health and CMV-seropositive. V usage is TRBV2 and J usage is TRBJ2-1, with TRBD2 as a possible D gene (5 bases). The source material was PBMCs. The CDR3 reads CASSEGTGNNEQFF. As DNA, the CDR3 is TGTGCCAGCAGTGAAGGGACTGGGAACAATGAGCAGTTCTTC.